Following are 30 T cell receptor beta chains from one sample sequenced in a study of patients and donors after allogeneic stem cell transplantation. TCRdb analysed the RT-PCR reads with MiXCR anew, one entry per CDR3 protein. The sample lists about 960,000 distinct CDR3 sequences; more than 15% were seen once. Sequences were obtained from blood, either unsorted or a sorted T cell fraction (not recorded which). These receptors originate from a human donor who was either an allogeneic HSCT recipient or a stem cell or donor lymphocyte infusion donor (not recorded which). It is not recorded whose cells these are; they may come from a transplant donor.

This clonotype was recorded a few times. The V gene is TRBV7-9, the J gene TRBJ2-3; 8 nucleotides align to TRBD1. Trimming at V came to 5 bases and at J to 2 bases, leaving 12 bases not matched to a gene. CDR3 length: 17 residues. CDR1 is SEHNR, CDR2 FQNEAQ, per germline (reference sequence). The DNA for the CDR3 is TGTGCCAGCAGCGGAGCTAACAGGGGGATTATCACAGATACGCAGTATTTT. This translates into CASSGANRGIITDTQYF. The whole variable domain, remainder taken from reference TRBV7-9 and TRBJ2-3, is DTGVSQNPRHKITKRGQNVTFRCDPISEHNRLYWYRQTLGQGPEFLTYFQNEAQLEKSRLLSDRFSAERPKGSFSTLEIQRTEQGDSAMYLCASSGANRGIITDTQYFGPGTRLTVL.

This clonotype appeared a few times. The chain has TRBV9 and TRBJ1-6; D might be TRBD1 (6 bases). The CDR3 loop spans 18 amino acids. Between the trimmed V and J ends, which lost 1 base and 7 bases, there was a span of 21 bases. CDR1 and CDR2 from the germline V gene are SGDLS and YYNGEE. The CDR3 DNA reads as TGTGCCAGCAGCGTACCCCATCGTATGCGGGACATAAATTCACCCCTCCACTTT. It specifies CASSVPHRMRDINSPLHF.

This clonotype was recorded a few times. The chain uses TRBV27 and TRBJ1-4, with D possibly TRBD1 on 6 matching bases. The CDR3 covers 14 residues. V lost 5 bases and J 8 bases, leaving 15 bases between the germline ends. Germline V gives CDR1 MNHEY, CDR2 SMNVEV (reference sequence). The CDR3 is CASSATGSGEKLFF. In DNA, the CDR3 is TGTGCCAGCAGTGCTACAGGGTCGGGCGAAAAACTGTTTTTT.

The V gene is TRBV20-1, the J gene TRBJ2-2; the D is unclear. V lost 0 bases and J 0 bases, leaving 14 bases between the germline ends. Germline V gene lookup returns CDR1 DFQATT and CDR2 SNEGSKA (reference sequence). This CDR3 has 17 residues. The CDR3 loop is CSARDNRHRANTGELFF. CDR3 nucleotides: TGCAGTGCTAGAGATAATAGGCACAGAGCGAACACCGGGGAGCTGTTTTTT.

This clonotype turned up a few times. The rearrangement uses TRBV7-2 and TRBJ1-5; D gene unclear. The CDR3 has 15 amino acids. Per the germline V gene, CDR1 is SGHTA and CDR2 is FQGNSA. Trimming removed 2 bases from V and 6 bases from J, with 14 bases in between. The CDR3 DNA reads TGTGCCAGCAGCTTAATGGGCCCTATCGGTCAGCCCCAGCATTTT. Translating it yields CASSLMGPIGQPQHF.

This clonotype has only a few counts. The chain is built from TRBV4-1 and TRBJ2-7; 9 bases fit TRBD2. The CDR3 extends over 15 amino acids. The germline gives CDR1 MGHRA, CDR2 YSYEKL. V was clipped by 0 bases and J by 6 bases; unmatched bases: 6. The DNA of the CDR3 is TGCGCCAGCAGCCAAGAGGTGGCGGGAGGGACCGAGCAGTACTTC. It is translated as CASSQEVAGGTEQYF.

This chain connects TRBV27 to TRBJ1-6; TRBD1 matches 7 bases. Germline assignment: CDR1 MNHEY and CDR2 SMNVEV (reference sequence). Unmatched junction bases numbered 7, after V lost 5 bases and J lost 9 bases. The CDR3 runs to 14 residues. The CDR3 loop is CASSPTGRASPLHF. In nucleotides, the CDR3 is TGTGCCAGCAGTCCGACAGGGAGGGCTTCACCCCTCCACTTT.

The J gene is TRBJ2-3, the V gene TRBV7-3; no firm D call. Trimming took off 4 bases at V and 5 bases at J, with 19 bases between the two ends. The V gene's germline CDR1 is SGHTA and CDR2 FQGTGA. CDR3 length: 16 residues. CDR3 sequence: CASSSPAGPDGDTQYF. CDR3 nucleotide sequence: TGTGCCAGCAGCTCTCCGGCCGGGCCGGATGGAGATACGCAGTATTTT. Full variable domain (missing parts from reference TRBV7-3 and TRBJ2-3): GAGVSQTPSNKVTEKGKYVELRCDPISGHTALYWYRQSLGQGPEFLIYFQGTGAADDSGLPNDRFFAVRPEGSVSTLKIQRTERGDSAVYLCASSSPAGPDGDTQYFGPGTRLTVL.

This clonotype has only a few counts. This chain uses TRBV25-1 with TRBJ1-4; no firm D call. Looked up from germline, CDR1 is MGHDK and CDR2 is SYGVNS. The CDR3 totals 15 residues. Trimming pared 4 bases from V and 0 bases from J, leaving 9 bases between. The DNA for the CDR3 is TGTGCCAGCAGTGTAAGCCTCGCAACTAATGAAAAACTGTTTTTT. This translates into CASSVSLATNEKLFF.

This clonotype turned up a few times. The chain employs TRBV4-2 and TRBJ1-5; D is possibly TRBD1 (5 bases). V dropped 0 bases and J dropped 3 bases, with 12 bases sitting between them. In germline, CDR1 is LGHNA, CDR2 YNFKEQ. This CDR3 contains 16 residues. CDR3 sequence reads: CASSQDWGGDNQPQHF. DNA of the CDR3: TGTGCCAGCAGCCAAGATTGGGGCGGGGACAATCAGCCCCAGCATTTT.

V gene TRBV20-1 combines with J gene TRBJ2-4; no definite D call. In germline, CDR1 is DFQATT, CDR2 SNEGSKA (reference sequence). Trimming left V 6 bases short and J 7 bases short, with 19 bases between. CDR3 length: 14 residues. In DNA, the CDR3 is TGCAGTGCCCAGCCCTCCGGTCGAGATAACATTCAGTACTTC. Protein sequence: CSAQPSGRDNIQYF.

This clonotype was counted a few times. This chain uses TRBV5-1 with TRBJ2-2, with D possibly matching TRBD2 (6 bases). Trimming pared 5 bases from V and 7 bases from J, leaving 15 bases between. Germline assignment: CDR1 SGHRS and CDR2 YFSETQ. The CDR3 totals 14 residues. The DNA for the CDR3 is TGCGCCAGCAGTCCAGGAGGGACCATCGGGGAGCTGTTTTTT. Translation gives CASSPGGTIGELFF.

This sequence joins TRBV6-6 and TRBJ2-7; a weak D match, TRBD2 (5 bases). Germline V gives CDR1 MNHNY, CDR2 SVGAGI (reference sequence). Trimming removed 6 bases at V and 5 bases at J, with 11 bases between. The length of the CDR3 is 12 residues. The CDR3 coding sequence is TGTGCCAGCAGAGAGGGAGCGGACGAGCAGTACTTC. It codes for CASREGADEQYF.

The chain recombines TRBV6-2 or TRBV6-3 with TRBJ2-3; D unresolved. The CDR3 has 14 amino acids. V was clipped by 0 bases and J by 4 bases, with 8 bases between them. Per germline, CDR1 MNHEY and CDR2 SVGEGT. This chain's CDR3 is CASSYSSSADTQYF. CDR3 coding DNA: TGTGCCAGCAGTTACTCGAGCAGCGCAGATACGCAGTATTTT.

CDR3 bases: TGTGCCTGCGAAGTTAGCTCCTACAATGAGCAGTTCTTC. The encoded protein is CACEVSSYNEQFF. V gene TRBV30 combines with J gene TRBJ2-1; D not resolved. The germline CDR1 and CDR2 sequences are GTSNPN and SVGIG (reference sequence). The CDR3 has 13 residues. V dropped 6 bases and J dropped 0 bases, with 9 bases sitting between them.

V and J are TRBV3-1 and TRBJ2-7; D unresolved. Trimming left V 0 bases short and J 6 bases short, with 15 bases between. The CDR3 totals 15 residues. Per the germline V gene, CDR1 is LGHDT and CDR2 is YNNKEL (reference sequence). The CDR3 nucleotides read TGTGCCAGCAGCCAAGATCAACGGTGGGAACCCGAGCAGTACTTC. This codes for CASSQDQRWEPEQYF.

The chain is built from TRBV7-9 and TRBJ1-2; the D gene is possibly TRBD1 (5 bases). The CDR3 extends over 15 amino acids. From germline, CDR1 is SEHNR and CDR2 FQNEAQ (reference sequence). Trimming removed 1 base from V and 4 bases from J, with 13 bases in between. The CDR3 nucleotides read TGTGCCAGCAGCTTAGATAGGGGCATGGGCTATGGCTACACCTTC. Its protein is CASSLDRGMGYGYTF.

This clonotype was detected a few times. The chain links TRBV24-1 to TRBJ2-1; D gene unclear. V lost 4 bases and J 9 bases, leaving 15 bases between the germline ends. Germline V gives CDR1 KGHDR, CDR2 SFDVKD. There are 14 residues in the CDR3. The CDR3 here is CATSDPPHASEQFF. CDR3 sequence (DNA): TGTGCCACCAGTGACCCCCCGCACGCTAGTGAGCAGTTCTTC.

The V and J genes are TRBV29-1 and TRBJ1-2; D not resolved. The CDR3 is 10 residues long. Trimming cost V 4 bases and J 11 bases, with 11 bases left between them. Germline-derived CDR1 and CDR2 are SQVTM and ANQGSEA. The CDR3 loop is CSVGERLYTF. The CDR3 nucleotides read TGCAGCGTTGGAGAGCGGCTTTACACCTTC.

This clonotype appeared a few times. This sequence may be a read error, since a much larger clone differs from it by one base. This chain connects TRBV7-2 to TRBJ2-3; possibly TRBD2 for D (5 bases). This CDR3 has 15 residues. CDR1 is SGHTA and CDR2 is FQGNSA in the germline V gene. Trimming left V 1 base short and J 1 base short, with 9 bases between. The DNA of the CDR3 is TGTGCCAGCAGCTTAGAGCTCGGGGGCACAGATACGCAGTATTTT. It encodes CASSLELGGTDTQYF.

This clonotype was seen a few times. The chain couples TRBV12-3 or TRBV12-4 to TRBJ2-3, with D unclear. This CDR3 has 14 residues. Between the trimmed V and J ends, which lost 3 bases and 2 bases, there was a span of 9 bases. CDR3: CASSFNPYTDTQYF. CDR3 in DNA: TGTGCCAGCAGTTTCAACCCCTACACAGATACGCAGTATTTT.

This clonotype has just a few counts. The rearrangement joins TRBV5-1 to TRBJ2-1; 7 nucleotides line up with TRBD1. The trim removed 0 bases at V and 7 bases at J, leaving 7 bases unmatched. CDR3 length: 15 residues. The germline CDR1 and CDR2 sequences are SGHRS and YFSETQ. CDR3 protein: CASSLAGTALNEQFF. The CDR3 nucleotides are TGCGCCAGCAGCTTGGCCGGGACAGCCCTAAATGAGCAGTTCTTC.

The CDR3 coding sequence is TGTGCCAGCAGCCAGTATGGCCCTTGGTCCTTCAACAGGGGTTACGAGCAGTACTTC. It specifies CASSQYGPWSFNRGYEQYF. The gene calls are TRBV3-1 and TRBJ2-7, with TRBD1 matching over 7 bases. After removal of 3 bases from V and 4 bases from J, the junction contained 21 bases not matched to a gene. CDR1 and CDR2 (germline): LGHDT, YNNKEL (reference sequence). CDR3 length: 19 amino acids.

This clonotype was observed at least ten times. V and J are TRBV29-1 and TRBJ2-1; a possible D gene is TRBD2 (5 bases). Germline V lookup: CDR1 SQVTM, CDR2 ANQGSEA. The CDR3 length is 13 residues. Trimming took off 5 bases at V and 5 bases at J, with 13 bases between the two ends. The CDR3 spells CSVPRGMDNEQFF. The CDR3 DNA is TGCAGCGTTCCACGGGGTATGGACAATGAGCAGTTCTTC.

The rearrangement uses TRBV6-2 or TRBV6-3 and TRBJ2-6; D could derive from TRBD1 or TRBD2 (5 bases each). Per the germline V gene, CDR1 is MNHEY and CDR2 is SVGEGT. Trimming removed 2 bases from V and 2 bases from J, with 10 bases in between. The CDR3 totals 16 residues. CDR3 DNA: TGTGCCAGCAGTTACAGGAGGACACCTGGGGCCAACGTCCTGACTTTC. It is translated as CASSYRRTPGANVLTF.

This clonotype has more than one count but fewer than ten. This chain connects TRBV6-2 or TRBV6-3 to TRBJ2-3, with D hard to call. Germline CDR1 and CDR2: MNHEY and SVGEGT. V lost 0 bases to trimming and J lost 4 bases, with 8 bases between them. The CDR3 has 14 residues. The CDR3 protein is CASSYSRLADTQYF. CDR3 bases: TGTGCCAGCAGTTACTCGCGGCTCGCAGATACGCAGTATTTT.

This clonotype was observed a handful of times. The chain has TRBV12-3 or TRBV12-4 and TRBJ2-3; D possibly corresponds to TRBD2 (5 bases). Trimming took 3 bases from V and 2 from J, leaving 9 bases between them. CDR3 size: 14 residues. The CDR3 nucleotides are TGTGCCAGCAGTTTCTCGACTAACACAGATACGCAGTATTTT. Protein sequence: CASSFSTNTDTQYF.

V gene TRBV18 combines with J gene TRBJ1-5; no firm D call. The ends were cut back, 2 bases at V and 4 bases at J, with 21 bases in the middle. Germline values: CDR1 KGHSH, CDR2 LQKENI. The length of the CDR3 is 18 residues. CDR3 amino acids: CASSPELVGLLRNQPQHF. Written as DNA, the CDR3 is TGTGCCAGCTCACCAGAGCTAGTAGGACTCCTAAGGAATCAGCCCCAGCATTTT. Combining the CDR3 with reference TRBV18 and TRBJ1-5 gives the whole variable domain NAGVMQNPRHLVRRRGQEARLRCSPMKGHSHVYWYRQLPEEGLKFMVYLQKENIIDESGMPKERFSAEFPKEGPSILRIQQVVRGDSAAYFCASSPELVGLLRNQPQHFGDGTRLSIL.

V gene TRBV3-1 combines with J gene TRBJ1-4; D is perhaps TRBD1 (6 bases). The germline gives CDR1 LGHDT, CDR2 YNNKEL (reference sequence). V was clipped by 4 bases and J by 8 bases, with 20 bases between them. This CDR3 is built from 16 residues. This CDR3 is CASSLRVGGGVEKLFF. Here the CDR3 DNA reads TGTGCCAGCAGCCTTCGGGTAGGGGGTGGTGTCGAAAAACTGTTTTTT.

In its sample, this clonotype was seen a few times. The rearrangement links TRBV20-1 to TRBJ1-1; possible D gene TRBD1, 5 bases. The V gene lost 1 base and the J gene lost 2 bases, with 11 bases spanning the gap. The CDR3 has 14 amino acids. Germline values: CDR1 DFQATT, CDR2 SNEGSKA (reference sequence). Here the CDR3 DNA reads TGCAGTGCTAGAGCGGCGGGGCCTAACACTGAAGCTTTCTTT. This codes for CSARAAGPNTEAFF.